This passage covers 15 T cell receptor beta chains from one sample sequenced in a study of TIL therapy for anti-PD-1-resistant metastatic lung cancer. Time point in this sample: pre-treatment sample, taken before nivolumab and TIL therapy. The immunoSEQ assay was v3. This table comes from immunoSEQ multiplex PCR, and its TCRdb copy is limited to in-frame clones, with some not included. The sample carries roughly 57,000 clones, roughly 77% recorded once. This sample comprised blood, obtained at baseline. The source is a person between 25 and 80 years old with non-small cell lung cancer.

The V call is TRBV4-2, the J call TRBJ2-1; 13 bases line up with TRBD2. V lost 0 bases, J lost 6 bases, and 5 bases stayed unmatched. CDR1 LGHNA and CDR2 YNFKEQ come from the germline V gene. CDR3 length: 17 residues. The DNA of the CDR3 is TGTGCCAGCAGCCAAGATCTTAGGACTAGCGGGAGCAATGAGCAGTTCTTC. Encoded protein: CASSQDLRTSGSNEQFF.

This clone has only a few counts. This rearrangement joins TRBV7-9 to TRBJ2-2; unclear D gene. The CDR3 extends over 15 amino acids. Per the germline V gene, CDR1 is SEHNR and CDR2 is FQNEAQ (reference sequence). With 1 base removed from V and 2 bases from J, the gap between germline ends came to 8 bases. CDR3 sequence reads: CASSLVGLNTGELFF. CDR3 DNA: TGTGCCAGCAGCTTAGTAGGTCTTAACACCGGGGAGCTGTTTTTT.

The chain uses TRBV12-3 or TRBV12-4 and TRBJ2-2; a possible D gene is TRBD1 (5 bases). The CDR3 is made up of 13 amino acids. V was pared by 3 bases and J by 6 bases, with 8 bases between. The CDR3 spells CASSFQGSGELFF. The CDR3 bases are TGTGCCAGCAGTTTCCAGGGATCCGGGGAGCTGTTTTTT.

This clone was picked up a small number of times. The chain employs TRBV9 and TRBJ2-7; 8 bases match TRBD2. Germline loops: CDR1 SGDLS, CDR2 YYNGEE. V lost 3 bases to trimming and J lost 6 bases; unmatched junction nucleotides: 11. CDR3 size: 15 residues. Written as DNA, the CDR3 is TGTGCCAGCAGCGGAACTAGCGGCACGGGGGCCGAGCAGTACTTC. Amino acid sequence: CASSGTSGTGAEQYF. The complete variable domain, with remaining parts taken from reference TRBV9 and TRBJ2-7, reads DSGVTQTPKHLITATGQRVTLRCSPRSGDLSVYWYQQSLDQGLQFLIQYYNGEERAKGNILERFSAQQFPDLHSELNLSSLELGDSALYFCASSGTSGTGAEQYFGPGTRLTVT.

The V and J genes are TRBV6-5 and TRBJ2-3, with D perhaps matching TRBD2 (6 bases). Between the trimmed V and J ends, which lost 4 bases and 2 bases, there was a span of 13 bases. Germline loops: CDR1 MNHEY, CDR2 SVGAGI. This CDR3 contains 15 residues. The CDR3 DNA sequence: TGTGCCAGCAGTTTCCGTTCGGGGGACACAGATACGCAGTATTTT. This gives the protein CASSFRSGDTDTQYF.

The chain links TRBV18 to TRBJ1-5, with 7 bases lining up with TRBD1. The V segment lost 2 bases and the J segment 8 bases; nucleotides outside the gene matches: 9. CDR3 length: 15 residues. In germline, CDR1 is KGHSH, CDR2 LQKENI. The CDR3 sequence: CASSPSTGSVEPQHF. Here the CDR3 DNA reads TGTGCCAGCTCACCATCGACAGGGTCGGTTGAGCCCCAGCATTTT.

The J gene is TRBJ2-1, the V gene TRBV4-3; no clear D. V was pared by 1 base and J by 5 bases, with 12 bases between. In germline, CDR1 is LGHNA, CDR2 YSLEER. The CDR3 runs 15 residues. The CDR3 sequence is CASSQAWVRNNEQFF. The DNA for the CDR3 is TGCGCCAGCAGCCAAGCTTGGGTCAGGAACAATGAGCAGTTCTTC.

The CDR3 region is CASSLRDRGGGYTF. DNA of the CDR3: TGTGCCAGCAGCTTAAGAGACAGGGGAGGCGGCTACACCTTC. The chain couples TRBV5-6 to TRBJ1-2; TRBD1 aligns across 8 bases. The germline gives CDR1 SGHDT, CDR2 YYEEEE. The CDR3 loop spans 14 amino acids. Germline trimming cut 2 bases from V and 8 bases from J; bases unmatched to any gene: 8.

V gene TRBV30 combines with J gene TRBJ1-4, with TRBD1 identical over 7 bases. V was clipped by 7 bases and J by 5 bases; unmatched bases: 13. Looked up from germline, CDR1 is GTSNPN and CDR2 is SVGIG (reference sequence). The CDR3 is 15 amino acids. CDR3 amino acids: CASGSATGVNEKLFF. The DNA for the CDR3 is TGTGCCTCGGGGAGTGCCACAGGGGTAAATGAAAAACTGTTTTTT.

CDR3 DNA: TGTGCCATCCTCGGGCAGGGCGGTGGCTACACCTTC. This translates into CAILGQGGGYTF. The chain recombines TRBV19 with TRBJ1-2; the D gene is possibly TRBD1 (5 bases). The CDR3 extends over 12 amino acids. CDR1 is LNHDA and CDR2 is SQIVND in the germline V gene (reference sequence). V lost 10 bases and J 7 bases, leaving 16 bases between the germline ends. Filled out from reference TRBV19 and TRBJ1-2, the complete variable domain reads DGGITQSPKYLFRKEGQNVTLSCEQNLNHDAMYWYRQDPGQGLRLIYYSQIVNDFQKGDIAEGYSVSREKKESFPLTVTSAQKNPTAFYLCAILGQGGGYTFGSGTRLTVV.

The chain joins TRBV3-1 (or the pseudogene TRBV3-2) to TRBJ2-7, with TRBD1 as a possible D gene (5 bases). CDR1 LGHDT and CDR2 YNNKEL come from the germline V gene (reference sequence). CDR3 length: 12 residues. Trimming took 3 bases from V and 9 from J, leaving 12 bases between them. In DNA form, the CDR3 reads TGTGCCAGCAGCCAGATATCAGGGTTGCAGTACTTC. Encoded protein: CASSQISGLQYF.

By frequency in the sample, this clone is medium-sized. The chain couples TRBV27 to TRBJ2-7; 9 nucleotides line up with TRBD2. Germline trimming cut 3 bases from V and 0 bases from J; bases unmatched to any gene: 18. The germline CDR1 and CDR2 sequences are MNHEY and SMNVEV (reference sequence). There are 20 residues in the CDR3. The DNA of the CDR3 is TGTGCCAGCAGTTTCCACTCCCGGACAGGAGCAGCGGGAGGCTCCTACGAGCAGTACTTC. It is translated as CASSFHSRTGAAGGSYEQYF.

This clone was counted only a few times. The chain employs TRBV30 and TRBJ2-6; 7 nucleotides line up with TRBD2. After removal of 5 bases from V and 2 bases from J, the junction contained 3 bases not matched to a gene. The CDR3 length is 14 residues. Germline V gene sequence: CDR1 GTSNPN, CDR2 SVGIG (reference sequence). DNA of the CDR3: TGTGCCTGGGCTAGCGGAGCTGGGGCCAACGTCCTGACTTTC. It is translated as CAWASGAGANVLTF.

This clone has a handful of counts. The rearrangement uses TRBV7-3 and TRBJ1-2; TRBD1 matches at 10 bases. Germline V lookup: CDR1 SGHTA, CDR2 FQGTGA. The CDR3 covers 14 residues. V lost 5 bases, J lost 7 bases, and 7 bases stayed unmatched. The CDR3 reads CASSARQGASGYTF. CDR3 DNA sequence: TGTGCCAGCAGCGCCCGACAGGGGGCGAGTGGCTACACCTTC.

This clone was counted once. This rearrangement joins TRBV3-1 (or the pseudogene TRBV3-2) to TRBJ2-2; 15 nucleotides match TRBD2. The CDR3 runs 19 residues. The germline V gene has CDR1 LGHDT and CDR2 YNNKEL (reference sequence). The trim removed 0 bases at V and 7 bases at J, leaving 9 bases unmatched. The CDR3 here is CASSQDQGLAGGRRGELFF. The CDR3, as DNA: TGTGCCAGCAGCCAAGATCAAGGACTAGCGGGGGGGCGGCGCGGGGAGCTGTTTTTT.